What follows are 25 T cell receptor beta chains derived from one specimen sequenced in a study of CD8 T cells in ankylosing spondylitis. TCRdb used MiXCR to reprocess the 5' RACE reads, holding one entry per CDR3 protein. The profile shows fewer than 400,000 distinct CDR3 sequences, about 15% of them singletons. Sequences were obtained from blood, either unsorted or a sorted T cell fraction (not recorded which). These receptors came from a male donor with ankylosing spondylitis or in good health (not recorded which).

This clonotype has only a few counts. The chain combines TRBV6-5 with TRBJ2-5; TRBD2 matches at 7 bases. This CDR3 is built from 15 residues. The germline V gene encodes CDR1 MNHEY and CDR2 SVGAGI. After removal of 0 bases from V and 2 bases from J, the junction contained 3 bases not matched to a gene. This CDR3 reads CASSYSLGLQETQYF. The CDR3 bases are TGTGCCAGCAGTTACTCACTGGGACTACAAGAGACCCAGTACTTC.

The J gene is TRBJ2-5, the V gene TRBV20-1, with 9 nucleotides matching TRBD1. This CDR3 is 15 amino acids long. J gave up 5 bases and V 5 bases, and 12 bases lay outside the gene matches. Germline values: CDR1 DFQATT, CDR2 SNEGSKA (reference sequence). In DNA, the CDR3 is TGCAGTGCTTATACCGGGACAGGGTGGGACGAGACCCAGTACTTC. Translated, it gives CSAYTGTGWDETQYF.

The chain combines TRBV10-3 with TRBJ1-1; weak D call: TRBD1 (6 bases). The CDR3 sequence is 14 residues long. Per the germline V gene, CDR1 is ENHRY and CDR2 is SYGVKD. Trimming pared 3 bases from V and 7 bases from J, leaving 15 bases between. The CDR3 nucleotides are TGTGCCATCAGTGACGTAGGGGGTTTAGGTGAAGCTTTCTTT. This encodes CAISDVGGLGEAFF.

J is TRBJ2-2 and V is TRBV5-1; 7 nucleotides line up with TRBD1. In germline, CDR1 is SGHRS, CDR2 YFSETQ. The CDR3 runs to 17 residues. Trimming took 0 bases from V and 2 from J; bases not matched to a gene: 7. In nucleotides, the CDR3 is TGCGCCAGCAGCTTGGCCTATGGGACAGTAAACACCGGGGAGCTGTTTTTT. The encoded protein is CASSLAYGTVNTGELFF. Full variable domain (outside the CDR3, taken from reference TRBV5-1 and TRBJ2-2): KAGVTQTPRYLIKTRGQQVTLSCSPISGHRSVSWYQQTPGQGLQFLFEYFSETQRNKGNFPGRFSGRQFSNSRSEMNVSTLELGDSALYLCASSLAYGTVNTGELFFGEGSRLTVL.

This clonotype has a handful of counts. The chain recombines TRBV27 with TRBJ2-3; no firm D call. Trimming cost V 0 bases and J 7 bases, with 8 bases left between them. Germline CDR1 reads MNHEY; CDR2 reads SMNVEV (reference sequence). The CDR3 spans 13 residues. CDR3 protein: CASSLSSVNTQYF. DNA of the CDR3: TGTGCCAGCAGTTTATCATCGGTGAATACGCAGTATTTT.

This clonotype was observed a few times. The chain recombines TRBV9 with TRBJ1-1; possibly TRBD1 for D (5 bases). Germline assignment: CDR1 SGDLS and CDR2 YYNGEE. The CDR3 consists of 14 residues. V lost 0 bases and J 3 bases, leaving 9 bases between the germline ends. The CDR3 reads CASSVGDPDTEAFF. Here the CDR3 DNA reads TGTGCCAGCAGCGTAGGGGACCCGGACACTGAAGCTTTCTTT.

The chain carries TRBV15 and TRBJ2-7, with D hard to call. This CDR3 comprises 13 residues. Germline V lookup: CDR1 LNHNV, CDR2 YYDKDF (reference sequence). The V end was cut by 1 base, the J end by 5 bases, with 9 bases between. The CDR3 DNA reads TGTGCCACCAGCAGAGCCAGCCTCCACGAGCAGTACTTC. Translated: CATSRASLHEQYF.

This clonotype was observed a few times. The CDR3 is CATSATSGRAHEQYF. Written as DNA, the CDR3 is TGTGCCACCTCCGCTACTAGCGGGAGGGCCCACGAGCAGTACTTC. This chain links TRBV10-3 with TRBJ2-7, with 13 bases matching TRBD2. The CDR3 is made up of 15 amino acids. J lost 5 bases, V lost 10 bases, and 11 bases had no gene match. The germline V gene encodes CDR1 ENHRY and CDR2 SYGVKD.

This clonotype was observed a few times. CDR3: CSAAPPIAGVFTDTQYF. The CDR3 coding sequence is TGCAGTGCTGCCCCCCCCATAGCGGGAGTATTCACAGATACGCAGTATTTT. This sequence joins TRBV20-1 and TRBJ2-3, with 9 nucleotides matching TRBD2. The length of the CDR3 is 17 residues. CDR1 is DFQATT, CDR2 SNEGSKA, per germline (reference sequence). V trimming: 5 bases; J trimming: 2 bases; junction bases outside the gene matches: 14.

This clonotype was seen only a few times. The V and J genes are TRBV10-2 and TRBJ1-5; TRBD1 agrees at 7 bases. V lost 2 bases and J lost 6; bases outside the gene matches: 4. This CDR3 is built from 14 residues. CDR1 WSHSY and CDR2 SAAADI come from the germline V gene. CDR3 loop: CASSEKGGTQPQHF. CDR3 DNA sequence: TGCGCCAGCAGTGAGAAAGGGGGCACTCAGCCCCAGCATTTT.

The rearrangement links TRBV13 to TRBJ1-1; D gene uncertain. The CDR3 has 12 amino acids. The V gene's germline CDR1 is PRHDT and CDR2 FYEKMQ (reference sequence). The V gene lost 5 bases and the J gene lost 11 bases, with 15 bases spanning the gap. Here the CDR3 DNA reads TGTGCCAGCAGCGTAAGGTATCAGCAGGCTTTCTTT. Translation gives CASSVRYQQAFF.

The gene calls are TRBV12-3 or TRBV12-4 and TRBJ2-2, with D perhaps assigned TRBD1 or TRBD2 (6 bases each). The CDR3 is 18 amino acids. V lost 7 bases and J 6 bases, leaving 27 bases between the germline ends. The CDR3 sequence is CASNGYKGGRLVAGELFF. CDR3 in DNA: TGTGCCAGCAACGGGTATAAGGGGGGAAGGCTCGTAGCCGGGGAGCTGTTTTTT.

This chain connects TRBV7-6 to TRBJ2-2; the D is unclear. The germline V and J ends were trimmed by 1 base and 5 bases, with 8 bases remaining between them. Germline loops: CDR1 SGHVS, CDR2 FNYEAQ. The CDR3 loop spans 14 amino acids. CDR3 region: CASSLELQTGELFF. DNA for the CDR3: TGTGCCAGCAGCTTAGAATTGCAGACCGGGGAGCTGTTTTTT.

This clonotype was seen a handful of times. The genes are TRBV11-3 and TRBJ2-2, with TRBD2 matching over 10 bases. The V gene's germline CDR1 is SGHNT and CDR2 YENEEA. This CDR3 comprises 16 residues. Losses at the gene ends were 3 bases for V and 5 bases for J; bases not matched to a gene: 6. The CDR3 is CASSLLAGERTGELFF. The CDR3 DNA reads as TGTGCCAGCAGCTTGCTAGCGGGAGAGAGGACCGGGGAGCTGTTTTTT.

This clonotype was seen only a few times. The CDR3, as DNA: TGTGCCAGCTCACCCCTGTCAGGGAGGGGTACTGAAGCTTTCTTT. Protein sequence: CASSPLSGRGTEAFF. V gene TRBV18 combines with J gene TRBJ1-1, with a tentative D call TRBD1 (5 bases). Trimming removed 3 bases at V and 5 bases at J, with 16 bases between. The CDR3 is made up of 15 amino acids. Germline V gene data show CDR1 as KGHSH and CDR2 as LQKENI.

The chain recombines TRBV12-3 or TRBV12-4 with TRBJ2-5; D assignment may be TRBD1 or TRBD2 (6 bases each). Deletions cut 5 bases from V and 5 bases from J, with 12 bases between. This CDR3 spans 13 amino acids. This chain's CDR3 is CASSRGAGETQYF. The CDR3 region has the DNA TGTGCCAGCAGTAGGGGGGCGGGGGAGACCCAGTACTTC.

This clonotype was recorded many times. The V and J genes are TRBV5-1 and TRBJ2-7; possibly TRBD2 for D (6 bases). Looked up from germline, CDR1 is SGHRS and CDR2 is YFSETQ. The length of the CDR3 is 14 residues. V was pared by 4 bases and J by 3 bases, with 14 bases between. The CDR3 DNA is TGCGCCAGCAGCCTGGGGGGAGACTTCTACGAGCAGTACTTC. As protein: CASSLGGDFYEQYF.

The chain has TRBV19 and TRBJ2-1; 12 bases fit TRBD2. Germline CDR1 and CDR2: LNHDA and SQIVND (reference sequence). With 7 bases clipped from V and 7 bases from J, the junction kept 8 bases outside the gene matches. The CDR3 sequence is 15 residues long. The CDR3 region is CASTPTSGSRNEQFF. The CDR3 nucleotides are TGTGCCAGTACCCCGACTAGCGGGAGCAGGAATGAGCAGTTCTTC. Drawing the rest from reference TRBV19 and TRBJ2-1, the complete variable domain is DGGITQSPKYLFRKEGQNVTLSCEQNLNHDAMYWYRQDPGQGLRLIYYSQIVNDFQKGDIAEGYSVSREKKESFPLTVTSAQKNPTAFYLCASTPTSGSRNEQFFGPGTRLTVL.

The rearrangement uses TRBV4-2 and TRBJ2-1, with D unclear. V lost 0 bases and J lost 10, with 22 bases in between. CDR3 length: 17 residues. CDR1 and CDR2 (germline): LGHNA, YNFKEQ. CDR3 nucleotides: TGTGCCAGCAGCCAAGACTCCCAACGGGCCCTAAGCAGAGAGCAGTTCTTC. Its translation is CASSQDSQRALSREQFF.

V and J are TRBV10-3 and TRBJ1-1, with D unclear. Per the germline V gene, CDR1 is ENHRY and CDR2 is SYGVKD. This CDR3 is 11 amino acids long. Trimming shortened V by 6 bases and J by 2 bases, and 4 bases separated the two germline ends. This CDR3 is CAIRDNTEAFF. CDR3 DNA: TGTGCCATCAGAGACAACACTGAAGCTTTCTTT.

The CDR3 sequence is CASSKEGGTVSYEQYF. The CDR3, as DNA: TGCGCCAGCAGCAAGGAAGGGGGGACAGTCTCCTACGAGCAGTACTTC. This chain joins TRBV5-1 and TRBJ2-7; the D gene is possibly TRBD1 (7 bases). CDR1 and CDR2 from the germline V gene are SGHRS and YFSETQ. V was pared by 4 bases and J by 0 bases, with 17 bases between. The CDR3 has 16 amino acids.

The chain links TRBV7-9 to TRBJ1-4; D not resolved. The germline V gene has CDR1 SEHNR and CDR2 FQNEAQ (reference sequence). Trimming stripped 5 bases from V and 7 bases from J, with 5 bases between. The CDR3 consists of 11 residues. CDR3 region: CASSVSEKLFF. CDR3 in DNA: TGTGCCAGCAGCGTCTCTGAAAAACTGTTTTTT.

The chain carries TRBV12-3 or TRBV12-4 and TRBJ1-1; D might be TRBD1 (6 bases). The V gene lost 5 bases and the J gene lost 3 bases, with 13 bases spanning the gap. The CDR3 spans 14 residues. This CDR3 reads CASSLGQSDTEAFF. CDR3 coding DNA: TGTGCCAGCAGTCTTGGACAGAGCGACACTGAAGCTTTCTTT.

The table lists this clonotype with a few counts. The gene calls are TRBV20-1 and TRBJ2-1; 14 bases map to TRBD2. Per the germline V gene, CDR1 is DFQATT and CDR2 is SNEGSKA (reference sequence). J lost 9 bases, V lost 1 base, and 26 bases had no gene match. The length of the CDR3 is 22 residues. The CDR3 here is CSARGLTTSGGAVVNPGGEQFF. CDR3 DNA: TGCAGTGCTAGAGGTCTAACGACTAGCGGGGGGGCCGTTGTAAACCCAGGGGGTGAGCAGTTCTTC.

The chain combines TRBV14 with TRBJ1-3, with D uncertain. Germline V gene data show CDR1 as SGHDN and CDR2 as FVKESK. This CDR3 is 13 amino acids long. V was clipped by 3 bases and J by 4 bases, with 7 bases between them. The CDR3 DNA reads TGTGCCAGCAGCCAGTCCGGGGGAAACACCATATATTTT. The encoded protein is CASSQSGGNTIYF.